This TCR beta chain was captured in a study of blood T cell repertoires in COVID-19 (dated by TCRdb to the early 2020s). Study-level background: Samples covering the acute and convalescent phases of COVID-19 were provided by collaborators in the United States, Italy and Spain. The material from the prospective study consisted of cDNA or gDNA derived from T cells, B-cell-depleted T cells, or PBMCs. The dataset comprised deeply sampled blood TCRbeta repertoires from subjects exposed to, actively infected with, or recovered from COVID-19. The repertoires were released in a freely available public database meant as a resource for research on the immune response to SARS-CoV-2. Samples came from the ongoing ImmuneRACE study (first 160 participants) plus 1,254 subjects from 6 global collaborators. A de-identified subject ID, COVID-19 status, age in years and sex were almost always included in the sample metadata. Where available, HLA class I and class II types were taken from metadata supplied by the sample provider and were not determined by assay-based typing. The full study reports these points: How much clinical and demographic metadata was included differed by source and by participant, and the metadata was provided uncurated.

TCRbeta CDR3 regions were amplified from genomic DNA using the immunoSEQ Assay, a bias-controlled multiplex PCR. Under the source paper's analysis protocol: The number of nucleated cells in each sample was estimated by amplification of reference gene primers within the assay. To quantify the absolute abundance of each unique TCRbeta CDR3 rearrangement, sequence reads were collapsed and filtered. For each sample, productive Simpson clonality was calculated by taking the square root of Simpson's diversity index across productive rearrangements. TCRdb mirrors the immuneACCESS table, restricted to in-frame sequences. Some clones are absent from its copies; in checked studies, under half trace to an unresolved V gene, and the reason for the others is unknown. V and J calls and clone size are given by that table; D and trimming were obtained from the DNA. Across this sample there are some 170,000 clones, with about 74% seen only once. The ten largest clones capture roughly 8.6% of the sample.

As regards this clone: Its target antigen remains unknown. Nothing much larger sits one base from this clone, and base qualities are not available.

Whole blood was collected in K2EDTA tubes by collaborating institutions according to the institutions' own protocols. Collaborator samples were shipped for TCRbeta analysis as frozen whole blood, isolated PBMCs, or DNA extracted from either sample type. Material for sequencing was peripheral blood. The source is a man between 60 and 75 years old with acute or convalescent COVID-19.

The CDR3 has the sequence CASSSYRADTQYF. The DNA is TGTGCCAGCAGTTCTTACAGGGCAGATACGCAGTATTTT. This receptor chain uses TRBV6-5 and TRBJ2-3; TRBD1 could be the D gene, as 6 bases match. Trimming at the junction amounts to 4 bases on V and 4 bases on J, and the germline ends lie 9 bases apart. Based on the germline V gene, the CDR1 and CDR2 sequences are MNHEY and SVGAGI. Reading from cysteine to phenylalanine, the CDR3 counts 13 amino acids. Of all the DNA, just the CDR3 is kept, 39 bases in frame from base 1.